These 17 T cell receptor beta chains originate from one sample sequenced in a study of blood T cell repertoires in COVID-19. Measured with immunoSEQ multiplex PCR; TCRdb has only the in-frame clones, and not every one. The sample holds roughly 190,000 clones, 84% seen once. Sequencing was performed on PBMCs or T cells enriched from blood (not recorded which). The receptor set was obtained from a young woman who had been exposed to COVID-19.

The J gene is TRBJ2-2, the V gene TRBV4-1, with D uncertain. The germline CDR1 and CDR2 sequences are MGHRA and YSYEKL. V lost 1 base and J lost 6, with 6 bases in between. CDR3 length equals 13 residues. CDR3 amino acids: CASSQVSSGELFF. The CDR3 coding sequence is TGCGCCAGCAGCCAAGTATCCTCCGGGGAGCTGTTTTTT.

The chain combines TRBV7-8 with TRBJ2-7; weak D call: TRBD1 (6 bases). The CDR3 totals 16 residues. Germline V gives CDR1 SGHVS, CDR2 FQNEAQ. Trimming removed 5 bases at V and 4 bases at J, with 21 bases between. The CDR3 protein is CASSPPWGPTVYEQYF. The DNA of the CDR3 is TGTGCCAGCAGCCCGCCGTGGGGGCCGACGGTATACGAGCAGTACTTC.

V is TRBV30 and J is TRBJ1-1; D is perhaps TRBD1 (6 bases). There are 16 residues in the CDR3. V shed 1 base and J shed 1 base, with 16 bases lying between them. Germline CDR1 and CDR2: GTSNPN and SVGIG (reference sequence). The CDR3 coding sequence is TGTGCCTGGAGTGAGCTCCTCGAGGACAGGAACACTGAAGCTTTCTTT. This gives the protein CAWSELLEDRNTEAFF.

The gene calls are TRBV5-1 and TRBJ2-1; 11 bases line up with TRBD2. Trimming removed 4 bases from V and 8 bases from J; junction bases left unmatched: 14. This CDR3 contains 17 residues. The V gene's germline CDR1 is SGHRS and CDR2 YFSETQ. CDR3 sequence: CASSTIARLAGGYEQFF. The CDR3 region has the DNA TGCGCCAGCAGCACCATAGCTCGGCTAGCGGGGGGTTATGAGCAGTTCTTC.

The chain combines TRBV7-3 with TRBJ2-1, with D perhaps TRBD2 (5 bases). The V and J ends lost 6 bases and 6 bases respectively, with 12 bases between them. The CDR3 has 13 amino acids. CDR1 and CDR2 (germline): SGHTA, FQGTGA. CDR3 in amino acids: CASSSRSGNEQFF. CDR3 nucleotides: TGTGCCAGCAGTTCGAGAAGCGGCAATGAGCAGTTCTTC. Full variable domain (missing parts from reference TRBV7-3 and TRBJ2-1): GAGVSQTPSNKVTEKGKYVELRCDPISGHTALYWYRQSLGQGPEFLIYFQGTGAADDSGLPNDRFFAVRPEGSVSTLKIQRTERGDSAVYLCASSSRSGNEQFFGPGTRLTVL.

The chain carries TRBV4-3 and TRBJ2-7, with 12 bases matching TRBD2. This CDR3 is built from 16 residues. After removal of 1 base from V and 0 bases from J, the junction contained 1 base not matched to a gene. Per germline, CDR1 LGHNA and CDR2 YSLEER. CDR3 sequence reads: CASSQGLAGVSYEQYF. The DNA for the CDR3 is TGCGCCAGCAGCCAAGGACTAGCGGGGGTCTCCTACGAGCAGTACTTC.

This clone was observed once. V is TRBV5-1 and J is TRBJ2-7, with TRBD1 matching 12 bases. The germline V gene encodes CDR1 SGHRS and CDR2 YFSETQ. The V and J ends lost 1 base and 2 bases, in that order; junction bases with no gene match: 1. The length of the CDR3 is 15 residues. CDR3 nucleotide sequence: TGCGCCAGCAGCTTGTGGGACAGGGGGCCCTACGAGCAGTACTTC. Its translation: CASSLWDRGPYEQYF.

This chain links TRBV5-5 with TRBJ2-6; D gene ambiguous. The CDR3 runs 18 residues. Per the germline V gene, CDR1 is SGHKS and CDR2 is YYEKEE (reference sequence). V lost 0 bases and J 4 bases, leaving 17 bases between the germline ends. CDR3 in DNA: TGTGCCAGCAGCTTGGTGGTGTCAGGCGTCTCGGGGGCCAACGTCCTGACTTTC. Amino acids: CASSLVVSGVSGANVLTF.

This chain links TRBV6-4 with TRBJ2-7, with a tentative D call TRBD1 (5 bases). The CDR3 runs to 15 residues. CDR1 is MRHNA and CDR2 is SNTAGT in the germline V gene. Trimming shortened V by 1 base and J by 1 base, and 11 bases separated the two germline ends. In DNA, the CDR3 is TGTGCCAGCAGTGACTTTGCAGGGCCTTCCTACGAGCAGTACTTC. Protein product: CASSDFAGPSYEQYF.

This clone was found once. For the CDR3, the DNA is TGTGCCAGCAGCGGGGGACTAGCAACAGATACGCAGTATTTT. The encoded protein is CASSGGLATDTQYF. The rearrangement joins TRBV9 to TRBJ2-3; TRBD2 matches at 9 bases. Germline CDR1 reads SGDLS; CDR2 reads YYNGEE. J lost 3 bases, V lost 3 bases, and 2 bases had no gene match. There are 14 residues in the CDR3.

A few counts support this clone. Here the CDR3 reads CASSPEQTTAEAFF. In nucleotides, the CDR3 is TGTGCCAGCAGCCCAGAACAAACGACAGCCGAAGCTTTCTTT. The rearrangement links TRBV5-5 to TRBJ1-1, with D possibly matching TRBD1 (5 bases). The ends were cut back, 4 bases at V and 8 bases at J, with 18 bases in the middle. This CDR3 contains 14 residues. CDR1 and CDR2 from the germline V gene are SGHKS and YYEKEE (reference sequence).

V and J are TRBV4-1 and TRBJ1-1; 9 bases map to TRBD1. Germline values: CDR1 MGHRA, CDR2 YSYEKL. CDR3 length: 16 amino acids. V lost 6 bases to trimming and J lost 1 base; unmatched junction nucleotides: 9. The CDR3 DNA is TGCGCCAGCAGACTCAGCTTGGGACAGGGGAACACTGAAGCTTTCTTT. Translated: CASRLSLGQGNTEAFF.

The chain joins TRBV7-2 to TRBJ2-3; 7 bases are shared with TRBD2. The length of the CDR3 is 16 residues. The trim removed 2 bases at V and 1 base at J, leaving 6 bases unmatched. CDR1 is SGHTA and CDR2 is FQGNSA in the germline V gene. Written as DNA, the CDR3 is TGTGCCAGCAGCTTAAGGCGGGGGTCCCGCACAGATACGCAGTATTTT. Residues: CASSLRRGSRTDTQYF.

This chain connects TRBV5-5 to TRBJ1-2; the D is unclear. There are 15 residues in the CDR3. V gave up 0 bases and J gave up 3 bases, with 12 bases separating them. Germline assignment: CDR1 SGHKS and CDR2 YYEKEE (reference sequence). CDR3 sequence (DNA): TGTGCCAGCAGCTTGGCCGTTAACAGTGACTATGGCTACACCTTC. Translated, it gives CASSLAVNSDYGYTF. Combining the CDR3 with reference TRBV5-5 and TRBJ1-2 gives the whole variable domain DAGVTQSPTHLIKTRGQQVTLRCSPISGHKSVSWYQQVLGQGPQFIFQYYEKEERGRGNFPDRFSARQFPNYSSELNVNALLLGDSALYLCASSLAVNSDYGYTFGSGTRLTVV.

This chain connects TRBV12-2 to TRBJ1-2; the DNA was not used to check the table's D call, TRBD1. TRBV12-2 constitutes a pseudogene. The CDR3 runs to 14 residues. DNA of the CDR3: TGTGCAAGTCGCTTCAGGGGACAAACGTATGGCTACACCTTC. It yields the protein CASRFRGQTYGYTF.

This chain links TRBV29-1 with TRBJ1-1, with TRBD1 as a possible D gene (5 bases). V was clipped by 7 bases and J by 1 base, with 7 bases between them. Looked up from germline, CDR1 is SQVTM and CDR2 is ANQGSEA. This CDR3 is 11 amino acids long. The CDR3: CSARGNTEAFF. DNA for the CDR3: TGCAGCGCAAGGGGGAACACTGAAGCTTTCTTT.

In this sample, this clone turned up once. The CDR3 spells CASSEAGAYYEQYF. CDR3 DNA: TGTGCCAGCAGTGAAGCGGGCGCTTACTACGAGCAGTACTTC. The chain employs TRBV6-1 and TRBJ2-7; D unclear. Germline CDR1 is MNHNS and CDR2 is SASEGT. The CDR3 has 14 residues. V dropped 0 bases and J dropped 3 bases, with 9 bases sitting between them.